The next 23 T cell receptor beta chains were all read from a single sample in a study of blood T cell repertoires in COVID-19. Repertoires were generated with immunoSEQ multiplex PCR, while TCRdb's copy carries only in-frame clones and drops some. The repertoire holds about 440,000 clones, with less than 95% as singletons. Sequencing input: PBMCs or T cells enriched from blood (not recorded which). The receptors stem from a man younger than 35 who had recovered from COVID-19.

The V and J genes are TRBV27 and TRBJ1-1; the D is unclear. Germline loops: CDR1 MNHEY, CDR2 SMNVEV (reference sequence). Deletions cut 5 bases from V and 7 bases from J, with 11 bases between. This CDR3 contains 12 residues. CDR3 residues: CASSPVRGEAFF. In nucleotides, the CDR3 is TGTGCCAGCAGTCCGGTCAGAGGTGAAGCTTTCTTT.

The V gene is TRBV6-5, the J gene TRBJ2-7, with 7 bases that match TRBD1. This CDR3 region has 15 residues. Germline V gives CDR1 MNHEY, CDR2 SVGAGI. The ends lost 6 bases at V and 3 bases at J; junction bases unmatched: 11. CDR3 region: CASRINVGGFYEQYF. CDR3 sequence (DNA): TGTGCCAGCAGGATAAATGTAGGGGGCTTCTACGAGCAGTACTTC.

The genes are TRBV7-8 and TRBJ1-1; D uncertain. The CDR3 has 12 amino acids. V was clipped by 3 bases and J by 6 bases, with 8 bases between them. CDR1 is SGHVS, CDR2 FQNEAQ, per germline. The CDR3 loop is CASSFLRAEAFF. CDR3 coding DNA: TGTGCCAGCAGCTTTCTTCGGGCTGAAGCTTTCTTT.

This clone was seen a single time. The J gene is TRBJ1-2, the V gene TRBV7-9, with D uncertain. This CDR3 contains 12 residues. Trimming removed 1 base at V and 7 bases at J, with 7 bases between. Per germline, CDR1 SEHNR and CDR2 FQNEAQ (reference sequence). Here the CDR3 reads CASSLEGGGYTF. The CDR3 DNA follows: TGTGCCAGCAGCTTAGAGGGAGGTGGCTACACCTTC. The full variable domain, completed using reference TRBV7-9 and TRBJ1-2, is DTGVSQNPRHKITKRGQNVTFRCDPISEHNRLYWYRQTLGQGPEFLTYFQNEAQLEKSRLLSDRFSAERPKGSFSTLEIQRTEQGDSAMYLCASSLEGGGYTFGSGTRLTVV.

The table lists this clone with a count of one. V usage is TRBV20-1 and J usage is TRBJ2-3; D is unresolved. The CDR3 is 19 residues long. CDR1 is DFQATT, CDR2 SNEGSKA, per germline (reference sequence). V was pared by 3 bases and J by 0 bases, with 25 bases between. The CDR3 here is CSASRGPPVNPFSTDTQYF. Here the CDR3 DNA reads TGCAGTGCTAGTAGAGGCCCTCCGGTCAACCCCTTTAGCACAGATACGCAGTATTTT.

The chain links TRBV28 to TRBJ1-1; TRBD1 matches 12 bases. The length of the CDR3 is 14 residues. Trimming removed 6 bases from V and 11 bases from J; junction bases left unmatched: 10. The germline gives CDR1 MDHEN, CDR2 SYDVKM. The CDR3 DNA reads TGTGCCAGCAGCTCTTCCGGGACAGGGGGCACGGCTTTCTTT. It codes for CASSSSGTGGTAFF.

The chain joins TRBV5-1 to TRBJ1-1; D is undetermined. CDR3 size: 16 residues. The germline V and J ends were trimmed by 6 bases and 0 bases, with 18 bases remaining between them. Germline V lookup: CDR1 SGHRS, CDR2 YFSETQ. The CDR3 bases are TGCGCCAGCACTCCAGCGGCGGGGTGGATGAACACTGAAGCTTTCTTT. It codes for CASTPAAGWMNTEAFF.

This clone was recorded only once. The chain carries TRBV27 and TRBJ2-7; a possible D gene is TRBD2 (6 bases). Germline-derived CDR1 and CDR2 are MNHEY and SMNVEV (reference sequence). The length of the CDR3 is 16 residues. V shed 2 bases and J shed 2 bases, with 16 bases lying between them. The CDR3 coding sequence is TGTGCCAGCAGTTTACTGGCGGGGAGCCCAGCCTACGAGCAGTACTTC. Amino acids: CASSLLAGSPAYEQYF.

This clone occurred once. The chain couples TRBV18 to TRBJ1-1, with D uncertain. Trimming took 3 bases from V and 0 from J, leaving 8 bases between them. CDR3 length: 14 amino acids. CDR1 KGHSH and CDR2 LQKENI come from the germline V gene. The DNA for the CDR3 is TGTGCCAGCTCACCCCTCCAGGTGAACACTGAAGCTTTCTTT. Translating it yields CASSPLQVNTEAFF.

The chain has TRBV27 and TRBJ1-3; maybe TRBD1 (5 bases). There are 15 residues in the CDR3. Trimming cost V 4 bases and J 0 bases, with 10 bases left between them. Per germline, CDR1 MNHEY and CDR2 SMNVEV (reference sequence). CDR3 in amino acids: CASSSLGASGNTIYF. For the CDR3, the DNA is TGTGCCAGCAGTTCTCTAGGGGCCTCTGGAAACACCATATATTTT.

The chain carries TRBV10-2 and TRBJ1-4, with D perhaps TRBD1 (6 bases). The V end lost 5 bases, the J end lost 8 bases, and 12 bases lay between the germline ends. The length of the CDR3 is 13 residues. CDR1 and CDR2 from the germline V gene are WSHSY and SAAADI. CDR3 amino acids: CASSKTGNEKLFF. CDR3 coding DNA: TGCGCCAGCAGTAAAACAGGGAACGAAAAACTGTTTTTT.

This chain joins TRBV19 and TRBJ2-1; 8 bases agree with TRBD2. CDR3 length: 16 amino acids. Unmatched junction bases numbered 1, after V lost 0 bases and J lost 0 bases. From germline, CDR1 is LNHDA and CDR2 SQIVND (reference sequence). The DNA for the CDR3 is TGTGCCAGTAGTATAGAGAGCGGGAGCTCCTACAATGAGCAGTTCTTC. It translates to CASSIESGSSYNEQFF. Drawing the rest from reference TRBV19 and TRBJ2-1, the complete variable domain is DGGITQSPKYLFRKEGQNVTLSCEQNLNHDAMYWYRQDPGQGLRLIYYSQIVNDFQKGDIAEGYSVSREKKESFPLTVTSAQKNPTAFYLCASSIESGSSYNEQFFGPGTRLTVL.

V and J are TRBV7-2 and TRBJ2-7; the match to TRBD2 covers 7 bases. V gave up 2 bases and J gave up 10 bases; unmatched junction bases: 11. The germline gives CDR1 SGHTA, CDR2 FQGNSA. There are 14 residues in the CDR3. The CDR3 here is CASSLTRSGTAQYF. Here the CDR3 DNA reads TGTGCCAGCAGCTTAACTCGAAGCGGGACTGCTCAGTACTTC. Filled out from reference TRBV7-2 and TRBJ2-7, the complete variable domain reads GAGVSQSPSNKVTEKGKDVELRCDPISGHTALYWYRQSLGQGLEFLIYFQGNSAPDKSGLPSDRFSAERTGGSVSTLTIQRTQQEDSAVYLCASSLTRSGTAQYFGPGTRLTVT.

This chain links TRBV10-3 with TRBJ2-1; D not certain. The CDR3 covers 15 residues. Germline V lookup: CDR1 ENHRY, CDR2 SYGVKD. The germline V and J ends were trimmed by 4 bases and 9 bases, with 19 bases remaining between them. The CDR3 DNA follows: TGTGCCATCAGTGGGAATGGCCGTGGCGGCGGTGAGCAGTTCTTC. It is translated as CAISGNGRGGGEQFF.

This chain joins TRBV5-4 and TRBJ2-5, with 10 nucleotides matching TRBD2. Germline V lookup: CDR1 SGHNT, CDR2 YYREEE (reference sequence). This CDR3 contains 15 residues. The junction had 7 bases not matched to a gene; V was cut back by 4 bases and J by 4 bases. The CDR3 DNA is TGTGCCAGCAGCCCTAGCGGGAGTTCTGGAGAGACCCAGTACTTC. Protein sequence: CASSPSGSSGETQYF.

The gene calls are TRBV3-1 (or the pseudogene TRBV3-2) and TRBJ1-3, with no clear D. V was trimmed by 4 bases and J by 0 bases, leaving 10 bases between them. Germline V lookup: CDR1 LGHDT, CDR2 YNNKEL (reference sequence). This CDR3 contains 15 residues. The CDR3 reads CASSLDPNSGNTIYF. CDR3 bases: TGTGCCAGCAGCCTCGATCCTAACTCTGGAAACACCATATATTTT.

The chain couples TRBV30 to TRBJ1-1; TRBD1 matches 11 bases. The CDR3 contains 14 residues. Germline assignment: CDR1 GTSNPN and CDR2 SVGIG (reference sequence). The junction had 5 bases not matched to a gene; V was cut back by 3 bases and J by 5 bases. CDR3 DNA: TGTGCCTGGAGCCCGGACAGGGGGCGAACTGAAGCTTTCTTT. Translated: CAWSPDRGRTEAFF.

The rearrangement uses TRBV20-1 and TRBJ2-3; unclear D gene. V lost 4 bases and J lost 4, with 6 bases in between. Germline lookup yields CDR1 DFQATT and CDR2 SNEGSKA (reference sequence). The CDR3 is 11 residues long. In nucleotides, the CDR3 is TGCAGTGCTACTACCCCAGATACGCAGTATTTT. Translation gives CSATTPDTQYF.

This sequence joins TRBV7-9 and TRBJ2-7; D gene unclear. Trimming stripped 5 bases from V and 6 bases from J, with 14 bases between. CDR1 and CDR2 (germline): SEHNR, FQNEAQ (reference sequence). The CDR3 has 13 residues. CDR3 loop: CASSPAAGREQYF. The DNA of the CDR3 is TGTGCCAGCAGCCCAGCTGCAGGCCGCGAGCAGTACTTC.

The chain links TRBV6-5 to TRBJ1-2; TRBD1 aligns across 8 bases. Unmatched junction bases numbered 8, after V lost 6 bases and J lost 8 bases. From germline, CDR1 is MNHEY and CDR2 SVGAGI. This CDR3 spans 13 amino acids. The DNA for the CDR3 is TGTGCCAGCAGCTTAGGACAGGGCTTGGGCTACACCTTC. This sequence encodes CASSLGQGLGYTF.

CDR3 amino acids: CASREPRGEQFF. The CDR3 DNA follows: TGTGCCAGCAGGGAGCCTCGAGGGGAGCAGTTCTTC. This chain uses TRBV28 with TRBJ2-1, with a weak D call TRBD2 (5 bases). V lost 6 bases to trimming and J lost 10 bases, with 13 bases between them. CDR1 is MDHEN and CDR2 is SYDVKM in the germline V gene. This CDR3 has 12 amino acids.

This chain uses TRBV11-3 with TRBJ2-1; 7 bases are shared with TRBD2. The V gene end was trimmed by 5 bases and the J gene end by 4 bases; junction bases not matched to a gene: 5. From germline, CDR1 is SGHNT and CDR2 YENEEA. This CDR3 has 14 amino acids. The CDR3 region has the DNA TGTGCCAGCAGCCCTAGCGGATTTTACAATGAGCAGTTCTTC. Translated, it gives CASSPSGFYNEQFF.

V and J are TRBV19 and TRBJ2-1; 9 positions match TRBD2. V shed 5 bases and J 3 bases; nucleotides not matched to a gene: 5. The germline V gene has CDR1 LNHDA and CDR2 SQIVND (reference sequence). The CDR3 length is 15 residues. The CDR3 is CASSDISGSYNEQFF. For the CDR3, the DNA is TGTGCCAGTAGTGATATTAGCGGGAGCTACAATGAGCAGTTCTTC.